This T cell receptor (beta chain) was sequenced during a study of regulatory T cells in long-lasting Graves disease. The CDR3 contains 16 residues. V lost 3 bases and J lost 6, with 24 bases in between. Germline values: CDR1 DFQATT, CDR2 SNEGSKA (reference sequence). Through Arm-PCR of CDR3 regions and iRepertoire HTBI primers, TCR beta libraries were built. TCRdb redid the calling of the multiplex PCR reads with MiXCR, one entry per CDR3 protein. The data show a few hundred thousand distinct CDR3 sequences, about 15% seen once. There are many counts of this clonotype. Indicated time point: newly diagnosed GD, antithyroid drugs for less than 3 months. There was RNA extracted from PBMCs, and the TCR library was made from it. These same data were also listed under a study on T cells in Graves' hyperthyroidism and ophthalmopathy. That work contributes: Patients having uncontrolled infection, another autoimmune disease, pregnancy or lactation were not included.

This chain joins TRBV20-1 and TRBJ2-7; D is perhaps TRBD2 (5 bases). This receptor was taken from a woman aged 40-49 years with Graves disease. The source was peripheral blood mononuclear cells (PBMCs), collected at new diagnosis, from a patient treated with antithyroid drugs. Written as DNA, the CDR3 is TGCAGTGCTAGCTCACCCTGGACCTCCCCTGGAGGCGAGCAGTACTTC. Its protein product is CSASSPWTSPGGEQYF.